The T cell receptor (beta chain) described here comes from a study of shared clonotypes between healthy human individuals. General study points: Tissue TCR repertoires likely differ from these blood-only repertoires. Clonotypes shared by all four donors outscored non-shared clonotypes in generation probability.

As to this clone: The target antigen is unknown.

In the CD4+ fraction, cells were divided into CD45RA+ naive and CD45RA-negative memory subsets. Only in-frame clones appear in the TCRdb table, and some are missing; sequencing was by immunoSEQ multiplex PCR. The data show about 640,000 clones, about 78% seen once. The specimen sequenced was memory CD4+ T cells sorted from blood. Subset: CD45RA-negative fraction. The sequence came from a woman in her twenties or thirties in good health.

CDR3 nucleotides: TGTGCCAGCAGCACACCCGGGGGGGATACGCAGTATTTT. Translation gives CASSTPGGDTQYF. The rearrangement links TRBV14 to TRBJ2-3; TRBD2 matches 7 bases. The CDR3 has 13 residues. The V gene end was trimmed by 5 bases and the J gene end by 6 bases; junction bases not matched to a gene: 5. Germline CDR1 is SGHDN and CDR2 is FVKESK.